This TCR beta chain was captured in a study of blood T cell repertoires in COVID-19. Per germline, CDR1 KGHSH and CDR2 LQKENI. The V gene lost 0 bases and the J gene lost 1 base, with 5 bases spanning the gap. CDR3 size: 14 residues. The data were produced by immunoSEQ multiplex PCR, yet TCRdb's version contains in-frame clones alone and is incomplete. Here the sample spans some 150,000 clones, approximately 80% being singletons. On this clone itself: This specimen includes other DNA sequences encoding the same CDR3.

The origin of this receptor is a man aged 60 to 69 with active or convalescent COVID-19. V usage is TRBV18 and J usage is TRBJ2-3; D remains ambiguous. Material for sequencing was peripheral blood. CDR3 sequence reads: CASSPPSGTDTQYF. CDR3 in DNA: TGTGCCAGCTCACCACCAAGCGGCACAGATACGCAGTATTTT.